This T cell receptor beta chain was identified during a study of T cells of healthy individuals. The CDR3 totals 14 residues. In germline, CDR1 is LNHDA, CDR2 SQIVND (reference sequence). V lost 6 bases and J lost 4; bases outside the gene matches: 6. The table lists this clonotype with a few counts. TCRdb recomputed calls from the 5' RACE reads with MiXCR, one row per CDR3 protein. This sample yields some 85,000 distinct CDR3 sequences, of which approximately 5.4% are seen a single time; roughly 7.6% belongs to the top ten. The sequence came from a female donor in good health. The rearrangement uses TRBV19 and TRBJ2-5, with 9 positions matching TRBD2. DNA for the CDR3: TGTGCCAGTAGATCGGTAGCGGGAGTAGAGACCCAGTACTTC. Amino acid sequence: CASRSVAGVETQYF.